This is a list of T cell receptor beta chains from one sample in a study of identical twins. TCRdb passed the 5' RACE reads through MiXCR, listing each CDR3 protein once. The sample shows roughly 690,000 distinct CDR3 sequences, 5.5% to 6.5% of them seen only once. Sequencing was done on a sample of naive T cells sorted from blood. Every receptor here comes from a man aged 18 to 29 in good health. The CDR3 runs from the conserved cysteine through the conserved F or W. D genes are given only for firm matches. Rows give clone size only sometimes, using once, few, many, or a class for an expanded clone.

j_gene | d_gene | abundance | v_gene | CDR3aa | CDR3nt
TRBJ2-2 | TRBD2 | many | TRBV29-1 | CSAGLAGATNTGELFF | TGCAGCGCGGGACTAGCGGGAGCGACGAACACCGGGGAGCTGTTTTTT
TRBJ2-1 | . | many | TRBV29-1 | CSVCLGARGANEQFF | TGCAGCGTCTGCCTGGGGGCTAGAGGGGCCAATGAGCAGTTCTTC
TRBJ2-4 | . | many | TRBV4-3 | CASSLKPLAKNIQYF | TGCGCCAGCAGCCTAAAGCCCTTAGCCAAAAACATTCAGTACTTC
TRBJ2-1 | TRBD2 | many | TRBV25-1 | CASSESVRLADNEQFF | TGTGCCAGCAGTGAAAGTGTTCGACTAGCAGACAATGAGCAGTTCTTC
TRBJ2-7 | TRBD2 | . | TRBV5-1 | CASSAGLAGILSYEQYF | TGCGCCAGCAGCGCGGGACTAGCGGGCATTCTCTCCTACGAGCAGTACTTC
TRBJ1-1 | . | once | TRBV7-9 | CASSLDAPFFAEAFF | TGTGCCAGCAGCTTAGACGCGCCTTTCTTCGCTGAAGCTTTCTTT
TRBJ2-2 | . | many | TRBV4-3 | CASSQDHWGANTGELFF | TGCGCCAGCAGCCAAGATCATTGGGGGGCGAACACCGGGGAGCTGTTTTTT
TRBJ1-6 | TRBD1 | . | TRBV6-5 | CASSYSGTGNSPLHF | TGTGCCAGCAGTTACTCTGGGACAGGAAATTCACCCCTCCACTTT
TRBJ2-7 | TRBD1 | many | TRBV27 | CASSPRQGEGYEQYF | TGTGCCAGCAGTCCTCGACAGGGAGAGGGCTACGAGCAGTACTTC
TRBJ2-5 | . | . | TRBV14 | CASSQGPGGGGETQYF | TGTGCCAGCAGCCAAGGTCCAGGAGGGGGAGGAGAGACCCAGTACTTC
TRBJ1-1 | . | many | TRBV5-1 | CASSFGPAEAFF | TGCGCCAGCAGCTTCGGGCCCGCTGAAGCTTTCTTT
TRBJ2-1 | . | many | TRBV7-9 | CASSVAAQSSNEQFF | TGTGCCAGCAGCGTAGCAGCCCAATCCTCCAATGAGCAGTTCTTC
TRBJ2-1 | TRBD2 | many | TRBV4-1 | CASSQVIQRTSGNGSYNEQFF | TGCGCCAGCAGCCAAGTAATTCAACGGACTAGCGGGAACGGCTCCTACAATGAGCAGTTCTTC
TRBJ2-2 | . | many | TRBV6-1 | CASSKAQGTGELFF | TGTGCCAGCAGTAAGGCCCAGGGAACCGGGGAGCTGTTTTTT
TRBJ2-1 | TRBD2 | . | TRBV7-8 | CASSSRTSVGEQFF | TGTGCCAGCAGCTCAAGGACTAGCGTAGGTGAGCAGTTCTTC
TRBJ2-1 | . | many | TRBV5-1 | CASSTIGGRVSYNEQFF | TGCGCCAGCAGCACCATAGGTGGGCGGGTATCCTACAATGAGCAGTTCTTC
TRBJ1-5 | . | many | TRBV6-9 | CLSAFSPPQHF | TGTTTATCGGCCTTCAGTCCGCCCCAGCATTTT
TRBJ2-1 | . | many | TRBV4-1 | CASSQVVVNEQFF | TGCGCCAGCAGCCAAGTAGTAGTGAATGAGCAGTTCTTC
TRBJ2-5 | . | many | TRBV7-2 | CASSLVSGRQETQYF | TGTGCCAGCAGCTTAGTATCTGGCAGACAAGAGACCCAGTACTTC
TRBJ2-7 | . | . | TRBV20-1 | CSARDGPFYEQYF | TGCAGTGCTAGGGACGGACCCTTCTACGAGCAGTACTTC
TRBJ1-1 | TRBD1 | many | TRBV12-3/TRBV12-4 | CASSEQGFTEAFF | TGTGCCAGCAGCGAACAGGGGTTCACTGAAGCTTTCTTT
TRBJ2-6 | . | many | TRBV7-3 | CASRPREANVLTF | TGTGCCAGCAGACCCCGTGAGGCCAACGTCCTGACTTTC
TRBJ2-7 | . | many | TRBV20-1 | CSASGRGEQYF | TGCAGTGCTAGCGGGAGAGGCGAGCAGTACTTC
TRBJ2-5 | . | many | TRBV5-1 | CASTSGRGEETQYF | TGCGCCAGCACCTCCGGCAGGGGGGAAGAGACCCAGTACTTC
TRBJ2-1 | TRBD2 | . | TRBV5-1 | CASSLLAGGPYEQFF | TGCGCCAGCAGCTTACTAGCGGGAGGGCCCTATGAGCAGTTCTTC
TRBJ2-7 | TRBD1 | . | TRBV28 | CASSFLQGEVYEQYF | TGTGCCAGCAGTTTCTTACAGGGGGAGGTGTACGAGCAGTACTTC
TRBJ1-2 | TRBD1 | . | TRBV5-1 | CASRPGTEAGYTF | TGCGCCAGCAGGCCTGGGACAGAGGCTGGCTACACCTTC
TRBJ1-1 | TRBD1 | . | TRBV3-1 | CASSQGQGWTEAFF | TGTGCCAGCAGCCAAGGACAGGGCTGGACTGAAGCTTTCTTT
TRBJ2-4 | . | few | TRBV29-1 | CSVIQKIAKNIQYF | TGCAGCGTTATACAGAAGATAGCCAAAAACATTCAGTACTTC
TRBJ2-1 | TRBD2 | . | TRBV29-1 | CSVSRERPFF | TGCAGCGTTTCGCGGGAGAGGCCGTTCTTC
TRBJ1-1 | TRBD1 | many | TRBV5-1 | CASSFQGAQLNTEAFF | TGCGCCAGCAGCTTCCAGGGGGCCCAACTGAACACTGAAGCTTTCTTT
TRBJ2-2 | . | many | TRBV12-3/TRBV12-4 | CASSLQQTNTGELFF | TGTGCCAGCAGTTTACAACAAACGAACACCGGGGAGCTGTTTTTT
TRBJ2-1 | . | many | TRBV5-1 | CASSLEVRGGEQFF | TGCGCCAGCAGCTTGGAGGTCAGGGGCGGTGAGCAGTTCTTC
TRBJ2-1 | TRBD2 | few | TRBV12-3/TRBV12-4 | CASRTGLAGVSSYNEQFF | TGTGCCAGCCGGACGGGACTAGCGGGAGTAAGCTCCTACAATGAGCAGTTCTTC
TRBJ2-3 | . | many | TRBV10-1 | CASSDSGEDPSDTQYF | TGCGCCAGCAGTGATTCGGGAGAGGATCCTTCAGATACGCAGTATTTT
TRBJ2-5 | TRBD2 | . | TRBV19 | CASSIGGGAGAASQYF | TGTGCCAGTAGTATAGGCGGGGGAGCGGGAGCCGCATCCCAGTACTTC
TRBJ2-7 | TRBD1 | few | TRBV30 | CAWSSGTGNYEQYF | TGTGCCTGGAGCTCCGGGACAGGGAACTACGAGCAGTACTTC
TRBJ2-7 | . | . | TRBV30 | CAWSVWREQYF | TGTGCCTGGAGTGTATGGAGGGAGCAGTACTTC
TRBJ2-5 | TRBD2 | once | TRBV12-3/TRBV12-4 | CASSKSGTSGQETQYF | TGTGCCAGCAGCAAGTCCGGGACTAGCGGCCAAGAGACCCAGTACTTC